This entry features one T cell receptor beta chain sequence. Its cognate antigen has yet to be identified. No per-base quality is available; no much larger clone lies one base away. The sample originates from a study of blood T cell repertoires in COVID-19 (dated by TCRdb to between 2020 and 2021). About the full investigation: The collaborator samples originated in the United States, Italy and Spain and spanned the acute and convalescent phases of COVID-19. The material from the prospective study consisted of cDNA or gDNA derived from T cells, B-cell-depleted T cells, or PBMCs. The dataset comprised deeply sampled blood TCRbeta repertoires from subjects exposed to, actively infected with, or recovered from COVID-19. A freely available public database, intended as a resource for researchers studying the immune response to SARS-CoV-2, is where the repertoires were released. Samples came from the ongoing ImmuneRACE study (first 160 participants) plus 1,254 subjects from 6 global collaborators. Nearly every sample came with metadata listing a de-identified subject ID, COVID-19 status, age in years and sex. Where available, HLA class I and class II types were obtained from metadata supplied by the sample provider rather than from assay-based typing.

TCRbeta CDR3 regions were amplified from genomic DNA by means of the immunoSEQ Assay, a bias-controlled multiplex PCR. In the original analysis: The number of nucleated cells in each sample was estimated by amplification of reference gene primers within the assay. To quantify the absolute abundance of each unique TCRbeta CDR3 rearrangement, sequence reads were collapsed and filtered. For each sample, productive Simpson clonality was calculated as the square root of Simpson's diversity index over productive rearrangements. Imported from immuneACCESS, the table was reduced by TCRdb to in-frame sequences with V and J called. These copies leave out some clones; in studies compared against another copy, an unresolved V gene accounts for under half, and the cause of the remainder is not known. From that table come the V and J calls and clone size; the DNA was used to work out D and trimming. For this sample there are tens of thousands of clones; roughly 84% appear just once. Clones ranked in the top ten supply about 7% of the sample.

Each collaborating institution followed its own protocols to collect whole blood in K2EDTA tubes. Collaborator samples were shipped for TCRbeta analysis as frozen whole blood, isolated PBMCs, or DNA extracted from either sample type. Results the study describes overall, beyond this receptor: The amount of clinical and demographic metadata varied by source and participant and was provided uncurated.

CDR1 and CDR2 were assigned from the germline V gene as MGHRA and YSYEKL. The cysteine opens and the phenylalanine closes a CDR3 of 15 amino acids. CDR3 DNA only is kept here, 45 bases in frame from base 1. The germline V and J ends show losses of 5 bases and 7 bases respectively, and no gene match explains 12 bases of the junction. The sequence was collected from a man over 45 with active COVID-19. Sequencing was carried out using peripheral blood. The receptor chain draws on TRBV4-1 and TRBJ1-1; the central 8 bases match TRBD1. The sequenced DNA is TGCGCCAGCAGCTTCATAGGACAGGGTGCTCGTGAAGCTTTCTTT. It encodes CASSFIGQGAREAFF.